These T cell receptor beta chains were read from a single sample in a study of T cell repertoires in cytomegalovirus infection. MiXCR, applied by TCRdb to the reads, yields one record per CDR3 protein. Counted here are about 700,000 distinct CDR3 sequences, 30% to 40% occurring once; the ten biggest clones make up 18%. No antigen has been identified for these receptors. Sequences were derived from cultured PBMCs, sampled from culture after CMV antigen stimulation. The receptors were sampled from a human donor in good health (CMV status not recorded). Some clones in this sample may be carry-over from other donors' samples. CDR3s include the opening cysteine and the closing phenylalanine or tryptophan. The order of the fields is D gene, J gene, V gene, clone size, CDR3 protein, CDR3 DNA. D genes are given only for firm matches. Clone size is not always given. Where it is, it says once, few, many or a class for expanded clones.

-,TRBJ1-3,TRBV28,-,CASSSNDPRGGNTIYF,TGTGCCAGCAGTTCAAACGATCCCAGGGGAGGAAACACCATATATTTT
-,TRBJ2-7,TRBV29-1,few,CSVVLYEQYF,TGCAGCGTTGTACTTTACGAGCAGTACTTC
-,TRBJ2-7,TRBV9,once,CASSVGRGSEQYF,TGTGCCAGCAGCGTAGGCAGGGGTAGCGAGCAGTACTTC
-,TRBJ2-6,TRBV20-1,-,CSARLRGSGANVLTF,TGCAGTGCACGGCTCAGGGGCTCTGGGGCCAACGTCCTGACTTTC
-,TRBJ1-3,TRBV2,few,CASRGHPAGNTIYF,TGTGCCAGCAGAGGACACCCGGCTGGAAACACCATATATTTT
-,TRBJ1-2,TRBV7-2,few,CASSLVPGQSYGYTF,TGTGCCAGCAGCTTAGTTCCGGGACAAAGCTATGGCTACACCTTC
TRBD2,TRBJ2-5,TRBV20-1,few,CSARGPSGSGRETQYF,TGCAGTGCTAGAGGGCCTAGCGGGAGCGGAAGGGAGACCCAGTACTTC
TRBD1,TRBJ2-7,TRBV11-2,-,CASSEGTGTEQYF,TGTGCCAGCAGCGAGGGGACAGGGACCGAGCAGTACTTC
TRBD2,TRBJ2-1,TRBV7-2,-,CASSPQREEEFF,TGTGCCAGCAGCCCGCAGCGGGAGGAGGAGTTCTTC
-,TRBJ1-5,TRBV7-2,many,CASSPRWGSNQPQHF,TGTGCCAGCAGCCCGAGGTGGGGTAGCAATCAGCCCCAGCATTTT
-,TRBJ2-7,TRBV7-6,-,CASSLGLPEPCYEQYF,TGTGCCAGCAGCTTAGGACTCCCAGAACCCTGTTACGAGCAGTACTTC
TRBD1,TRBJ1-2,TRBV12-3/TRBV12-4,-,CASSLTGLYGYTF,TGTGCCAGCAGTTTGACAGGGCTCTATGGCTACACCTTC
TRBD2,TRBJ2-3,TRBV11-2,-,CASSFRLAGGPDTQYF,TGTGCCAGCAGCTTTCGACTAGCGGGAGGGCCGGATACGCAGTATTTT
-,TRBJ2-7,TRBV27,few,CASSFHRATYEQYF,TGTGCCAGCAGTTTCCACCGGGCCACCTACGAGCAGTACTTC
-,TRBJ1-4,TRBV28,few,CASSRIDTSATEKLFF,TGTGCCAGCAGTCGAATCGACACCTCCGCGACGGAAAAACTGTTTTTT
TRBD1,TRBJ1-3,TRBV6-1,-,CASSRQGFSGNTIYF,TGTGCCAGCAGCCGACAGGGATTCTCTGGAAACACCATATATTTT